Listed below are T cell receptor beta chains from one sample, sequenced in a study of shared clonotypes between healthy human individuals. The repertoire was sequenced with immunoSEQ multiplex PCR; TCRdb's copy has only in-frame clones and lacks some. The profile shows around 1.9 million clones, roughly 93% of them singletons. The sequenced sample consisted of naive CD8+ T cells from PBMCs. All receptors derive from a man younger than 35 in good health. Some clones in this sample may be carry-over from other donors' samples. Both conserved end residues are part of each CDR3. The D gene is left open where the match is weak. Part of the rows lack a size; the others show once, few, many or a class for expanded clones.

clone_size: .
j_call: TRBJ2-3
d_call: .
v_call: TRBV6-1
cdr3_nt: TGTGCCAGCAGTGAGATACTAGTAGATACGCAGTATTTT
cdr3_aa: CASSEILVDTQYF

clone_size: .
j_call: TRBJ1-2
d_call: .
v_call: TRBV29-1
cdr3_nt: TGCAGCGTTAAACAGGGCTATGGCTACACCTTC
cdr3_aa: CSVKQGYGYTF

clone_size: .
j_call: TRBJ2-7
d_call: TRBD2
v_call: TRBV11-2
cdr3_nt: TGTGCCAGCAGCTTAAGCGGGGGGCACGAGCAGTACTTC
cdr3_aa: CASSLSGGHEQYF

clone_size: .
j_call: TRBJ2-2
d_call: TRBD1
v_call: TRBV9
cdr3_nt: TGTGCCAGCAGCCTCTCCGGGACAGGGGAGTACACCGGGGAGCTGTTTTTT
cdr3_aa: CASSLSGTGEYTGELFF

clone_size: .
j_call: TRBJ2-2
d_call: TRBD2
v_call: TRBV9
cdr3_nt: TGTGCCAGCAGCGAAGCGGTGGCGGGAGGAACGAACACCGGGGAGCTGTTTTTT
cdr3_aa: CASSEAVAGGTNTGELFF

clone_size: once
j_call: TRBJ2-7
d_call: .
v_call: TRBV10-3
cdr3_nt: TGTGCCATCAGTGACCTCCCGTCCAGCGGTTCCTACGAGCAGTACTTC
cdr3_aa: CAISDLPSSGSYEQYF

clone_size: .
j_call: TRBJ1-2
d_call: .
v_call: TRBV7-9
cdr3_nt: TGTGCCAGCAGCGCTCAGGGGAGTGGCTACACCTTC
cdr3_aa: CASSAQGSGYTF

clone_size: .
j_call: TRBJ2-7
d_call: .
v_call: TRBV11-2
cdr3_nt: TGTGCCAGCAGCTTAGTCCCAGGGTCCTACGAGCAGTACTTC
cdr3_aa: CASSLVPGSYEQYF

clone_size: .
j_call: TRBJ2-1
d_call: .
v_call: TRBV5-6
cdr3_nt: TGTGCCAGCAGCCAACGACTAGAGGGGGCCTACAATGAGCAGTTCTTC
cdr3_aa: CASSQRLEGAYNEQFF

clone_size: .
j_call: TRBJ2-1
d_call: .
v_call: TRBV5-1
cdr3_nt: TGCGCCAGCAGCTTGGTGACTCACAATGAGCAGTTCTTC
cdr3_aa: CASSLVTHNEQFF

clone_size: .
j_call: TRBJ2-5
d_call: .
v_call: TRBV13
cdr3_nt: TGTGCCAGCAGCTTGCTAGTAGAGACCCAGTACTTC
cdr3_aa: CASSLLVETQYF

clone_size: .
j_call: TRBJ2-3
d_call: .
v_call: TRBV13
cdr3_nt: TGTGCCAGCAGCTTAGATCGGGATACGCAGTATTTT
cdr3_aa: CASSLDRDTQYF

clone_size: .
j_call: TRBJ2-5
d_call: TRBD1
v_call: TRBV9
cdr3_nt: TGTGCCAGCAGCGTCACAGGGGCCCAAGAGACCCAGTACTTC
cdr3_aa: CASSVTGAQETQYF

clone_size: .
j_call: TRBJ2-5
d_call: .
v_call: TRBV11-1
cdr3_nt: TGTGCCAGCAGCTTAGCGCCCAGGGTGGGGGAGACCCAGTACTTC
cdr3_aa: CASSLAPRVGETQYF

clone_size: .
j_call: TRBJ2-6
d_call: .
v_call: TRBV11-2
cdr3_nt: TGTGCCAGCAGGCCCCCCGGGGGTCCCGGGGCCAACGTCCTGACTTTC
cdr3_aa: CASRPPGGPGANVLTF

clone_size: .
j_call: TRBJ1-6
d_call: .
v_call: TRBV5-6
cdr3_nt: TGTGCCAGCAGCTTGGGGGGATTCTATTCACCCCTCCACTTT
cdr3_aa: CASSLGGFYSPLHF

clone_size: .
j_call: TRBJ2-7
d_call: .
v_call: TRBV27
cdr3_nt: TGTGCCAGCAGGACAGCGTACTACGAGCAGTACTTC
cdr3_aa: CASRTAYYEQYF

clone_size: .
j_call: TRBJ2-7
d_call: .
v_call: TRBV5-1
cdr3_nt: TGCGCCAGCAGCTTGGAAAAAGCTACCTCCTACGAGCAGTACTTC
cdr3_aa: CASSLEKATSYEQYF

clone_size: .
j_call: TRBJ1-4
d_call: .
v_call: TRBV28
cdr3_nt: TGTGCCAGCAGTTTATCGACCATCGCGGGGGGTTATGGGAAAAAACTGTTTTTT
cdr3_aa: CASSLSTIAGGYGKKLFF

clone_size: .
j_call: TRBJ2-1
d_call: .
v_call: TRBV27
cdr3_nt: TGTGCCAGCAGTTCGATTAGGGATAATTACAATGAGCAGTTCTTC
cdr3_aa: CASSSIRDNYNEQFF

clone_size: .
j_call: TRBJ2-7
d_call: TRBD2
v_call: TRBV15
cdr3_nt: TGTGCCACCAGCAGGGCAGCGGGAGGGCCTTTGGGCGAGCAGTACTTC
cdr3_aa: CATSRAAGGPLGEQYF

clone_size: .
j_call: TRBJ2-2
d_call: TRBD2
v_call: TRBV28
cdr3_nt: TGTGCCAGCAGCCAACGACTAGCGGGCTACGGGGAGCTGTTTTTT
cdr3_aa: CASSQRLAGYGELFF

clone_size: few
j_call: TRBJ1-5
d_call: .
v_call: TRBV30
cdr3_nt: TGTGCCTGGAGTGTATGGGGGGCTGATCAGCCCCAGCATTTT
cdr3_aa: CAWSVWGADQPQHF

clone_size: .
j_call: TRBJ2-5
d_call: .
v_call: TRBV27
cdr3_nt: TGTGCCAGCAGCGACAGAGCTATTCAAGAGACCCAGTACTTC
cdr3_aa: CASSDRAIQETQYF

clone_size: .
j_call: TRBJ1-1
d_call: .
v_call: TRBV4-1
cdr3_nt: TGCGCCAGCAGCCTGTGGGCGGGGGGCAACACTGAAGCTTTCTTT
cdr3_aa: CASSLWAGGNTEAFF

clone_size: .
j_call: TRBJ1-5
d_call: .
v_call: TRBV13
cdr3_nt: TGTGCCAGCAGCTTAGGACGACAGGCCAATCAGCCCCAGCATTTT
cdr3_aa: CASSLGRQANQPQHF

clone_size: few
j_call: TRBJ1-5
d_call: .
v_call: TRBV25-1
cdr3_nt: TGTGCCAGCAGTGACAGTGAGGTGGATCAGCCCCAGCATTTT
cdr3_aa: CASSDSEVDQPQHF

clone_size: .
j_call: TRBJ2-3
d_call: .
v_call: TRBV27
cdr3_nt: TGTGCCAGCATTGGAGCGGCATTCACAGATACGCAGTATTTT
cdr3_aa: CASIGAAFTDTQYF

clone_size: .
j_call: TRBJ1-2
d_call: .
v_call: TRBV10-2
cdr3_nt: TGCGCCAGCAGTGAGTCGGGGACGGGCGGCTACACCTTC
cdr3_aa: CASSESGTGGYTF

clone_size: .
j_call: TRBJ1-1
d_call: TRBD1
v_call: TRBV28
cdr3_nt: TGTGCCAGCAGTTTAGAGACAGGGGGCGGCGCGAACACTGAAGCTTTCTTT
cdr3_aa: CASSLETGGGANTEAFF

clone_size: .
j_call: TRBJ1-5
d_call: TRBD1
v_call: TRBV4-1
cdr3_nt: TGCGCCAGCAGCCAACTACAGGGGAGCGGTCAGCCCCAGCATTTT
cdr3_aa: CASSQLQGSGQPQHF

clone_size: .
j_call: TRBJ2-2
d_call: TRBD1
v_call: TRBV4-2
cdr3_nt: TGTGCCAGCAGCCAGATACAGGGGAAGTCGAACACCGGGGAGCTGTTTTTT
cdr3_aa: CASSQIQGKSNTGELFF

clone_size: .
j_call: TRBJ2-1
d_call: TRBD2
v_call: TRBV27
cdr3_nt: TGTGCCAGCAGTCCGACGAGCGGGAGGGTCGACAATGAGCAGTTCTTC
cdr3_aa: CASSPTSGRVDNEQFF

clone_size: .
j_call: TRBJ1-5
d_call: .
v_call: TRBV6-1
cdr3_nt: TGTGCCAGCAGTGAAGCCCCAGGGCCTTATAGCAATCAGCCCCAGCATTTT
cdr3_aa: CASSEAPGPYSNQPQHF

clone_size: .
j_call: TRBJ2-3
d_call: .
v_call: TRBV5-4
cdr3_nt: TGTGCCAGCAGCGGGTCGGGACCACCATCCGATACGCAGTATTTT
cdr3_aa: CASSGSGPPSDTQYF

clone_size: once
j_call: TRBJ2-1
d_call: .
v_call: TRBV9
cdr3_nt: TGTGCCAGCAGCGTAGGTGGTGCCCTTGGGAATGAGCAGTTCTTC
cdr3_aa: CASSVGGALGNEQFF

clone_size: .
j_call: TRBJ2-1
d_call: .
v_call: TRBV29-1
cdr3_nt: TGCAGCGTTGACGGGGTGCCCTCCTACAATGAGCAGTTCTTC
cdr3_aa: CSVDGVPSYNEQFF

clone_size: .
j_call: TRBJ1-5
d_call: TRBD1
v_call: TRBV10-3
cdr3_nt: TGTGCCATCAGTGATAGGACAGGGCCTCAGCCCCAGCATTTT
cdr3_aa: CAISDRTGPQPQHF

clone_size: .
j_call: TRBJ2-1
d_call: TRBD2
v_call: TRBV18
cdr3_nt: TGTGCCAGCTCACCACAGCAACTAGCGGGGATTTACAATGAGCAGTTCTTC
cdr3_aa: CASSPQQLAGIYNEQFF

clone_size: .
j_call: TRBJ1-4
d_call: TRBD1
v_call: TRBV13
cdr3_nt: TGTGCCAGCAGCTTAGGCCTAGGGACAGGGCTCGCAACTAATGAAAAACTGTTTTTT
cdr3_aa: CASSLGLGTGLATNEKLFF

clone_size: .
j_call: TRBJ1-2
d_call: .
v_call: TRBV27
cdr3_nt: TGTGCCAGCAGTTTATCGCTTTCGACAGGCTACACCTTC
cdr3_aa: CASSLSLSTGYTF

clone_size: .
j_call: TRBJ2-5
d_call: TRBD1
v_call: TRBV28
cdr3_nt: TGTGCCAGCACCTCGACAGGGATTGGGACCCAGTACTTC
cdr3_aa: CASTSTGIGTQYF

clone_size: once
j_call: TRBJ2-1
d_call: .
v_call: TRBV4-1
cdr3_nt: TGCGCCAGCAGCCAAGATCGAACGTACAATGAGCAGTTCTTC
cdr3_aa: CASSQDRTYNEQFF

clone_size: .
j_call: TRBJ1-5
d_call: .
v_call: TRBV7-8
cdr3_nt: TGTGCCAGCAGCTTTAAAAATCAGCCCCAGCATTTT
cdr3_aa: CASSFKNQPQHF

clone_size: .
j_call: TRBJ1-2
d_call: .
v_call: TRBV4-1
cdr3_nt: TGCGCCAGCAGCCAAGTTGAGGGGGACTACTATGGCTACACCTTC
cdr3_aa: CASSQVEGDYYGYTF

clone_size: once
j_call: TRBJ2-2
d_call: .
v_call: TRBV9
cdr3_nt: TGTGCCAGCAGCGTAAAGGTAACGACCGGGGAGCTGTTTTTT
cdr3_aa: CASSVKVTTGELFF

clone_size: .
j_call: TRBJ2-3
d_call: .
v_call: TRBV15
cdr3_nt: TGTGCCACCAGCAGAGAGGGACCCCCCACAGATACGCAGTATTTT
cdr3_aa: CATSREGPPTDTQYF

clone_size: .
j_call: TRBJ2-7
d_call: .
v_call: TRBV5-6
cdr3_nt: TGTGCCAGCAGCTTGACAGGGCATTCCTACGAGCAGTACTTC
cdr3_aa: CASSLTGHSYEQYF

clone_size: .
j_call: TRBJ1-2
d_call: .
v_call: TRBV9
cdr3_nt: TGTGCCAGCAGCGTAGGTCCAGGGTCTAACTATGGCTACACCTTC
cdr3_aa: CASSVGPGSNYGYTF

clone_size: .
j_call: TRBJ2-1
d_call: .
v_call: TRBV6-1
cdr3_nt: TGTGCCAGCAGTGGAGCGGAGGTAATTCATCTTGGGGACAATGAGCAGTTCTTC
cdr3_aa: CASSGAEVIHLGDNEQFF